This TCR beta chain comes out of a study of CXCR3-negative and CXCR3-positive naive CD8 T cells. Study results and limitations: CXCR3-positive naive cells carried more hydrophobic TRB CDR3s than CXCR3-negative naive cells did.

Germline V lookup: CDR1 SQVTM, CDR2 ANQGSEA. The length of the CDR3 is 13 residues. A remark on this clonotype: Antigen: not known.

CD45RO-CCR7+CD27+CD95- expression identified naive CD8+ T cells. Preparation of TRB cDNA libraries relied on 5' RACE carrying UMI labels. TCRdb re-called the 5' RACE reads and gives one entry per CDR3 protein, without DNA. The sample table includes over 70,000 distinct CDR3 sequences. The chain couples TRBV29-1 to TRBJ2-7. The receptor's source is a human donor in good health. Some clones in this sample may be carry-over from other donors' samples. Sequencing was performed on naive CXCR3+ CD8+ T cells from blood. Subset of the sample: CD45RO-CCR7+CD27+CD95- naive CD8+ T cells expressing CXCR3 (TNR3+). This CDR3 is CSVEGGSFYEQYF.